The clone carrying this T cell receptor (beta chain) was seen a handful of times. The data were taken from a study of shared clonotypes between healthy human individuals. Terminally differentiated effector memory CD45RA+ cells were excluded from the naive CD8 cells, which were CD45RO-negative and positively selected for CCR7. This was a deep-level run. Libraries were prepared by immunoSEQ multiplex PCR; TCRdb keeps only in-frame clonotypes and omits some of them. Of over 800,000 clones in the sample, approximately 92% were seen once. Sequenced input: naive CD8+ T cells sorted from blood. The source is a man aged 25 to 40 in good health.

CDR3 sequence reads: CASMSTGFEAFF. The CDR3 DNA reads as TGTGCCAGCATGTCGACAGGGTTTGAAGCTTTCTTT. V usage is TRBV25-1 and J usage is TRBJ1-1, with 7 bases identical to TRBD1. The ends lost 7 bases at V and 7 bases at J; junction bases unmatched: 6. The germline V gene encodes CDR1 MGHDK and CDR2 SYGVNS. This CDR3 has 12 residues.